This TCR beta chain came from a study of T cells in Graves' hyperthyroidism and ophthalmopathy. General observations from the study: Ophthalmopathy got predicted by the model a median about six months before its onset.

With a duration under 2 months, the hyperthyroidism was newly diagnosed in patients aged 18 to 65. CDR3 length: 14 amino acids. V was clipped by 3 bases and J by 1 base, with 10 bases between them. Germline lookup yields CDR1 KGHSH and CDR2 LQKENI. Amplification of TCR beta CDR3 regions used RNA as the template. With the HTBI primer set, the TCR CDR3 went through a first round of RT-PCR. Each CDR3 protein is one row after TCRdb ran MiXCR on the multiplex PCR reads. The data contain fewer than 300,000 distinct CDR3 sequences, 25% to 30% of them singletons. There are many counts of this clonotype. The antigen is not known.

V and J are TRBV18 and TRBJ2-7, with D possibly matching TRBD2 (5 bases). Sequencing was performed on blood. The source of this sequence is a man aged 35-49 years with Graves' hyperthyroidism that later progressed to Graves' ophthalmopathy. For the CDR3, the DNA is TGTGCCAGCTCACCGACTAACCCGTCCTACGAGCAGTACTTC. It specifies CASSPTNPSYEQYF.